The entry below gives a single TCR beta chain sequence along with its context. Antigen specificity is unknown. Version v3.0 of the immunoSEQ assay was performed at survey level. The data were produced by immunoSEQ multiplex PCR, yet TCRdb's version contains in-frame clones alone and is incomplete. The sample holds 15,000 to 20,000 clones, 78% seen once. This entry belongs to a study of long-term antiretroviral therapy in people with HIV. None of the participants with HIV were treated outside the United States. DNA was extracted from around 0.96-9.9 million thawed cryopreserved PBMC. Notes on the study in general: Once patients were on ART, diversity went higher but still fell short of transplant donor controls.

CDR3 length: 16 residues. Germline V gene data show CDR1 as SGHRS and CDR2 as YFSETQ. Trimming shortened V by 4 bases and J by 4 bases, and 20 bases separated the two germline ends. Source: unsorted PBMCs, taken at the start of antiretroviral therapy, before treatment. The V and J genes are TRBV5-1 and TRBJ2-5; D may correspond to TRBD1 or TRBD2 (6 bases each). The source of this sequence is a woman in her thirties or forties with HIV. DNA of the CDR3: TGCGCCAGCAGCCCACAACCTCAACAGGGAGGAGAGACCCAGTACTTC. Its translation: CASSPQPQQGGETQYF.